This entry lists 14 T cell receptor beta chains sequenced from one sample in a study of T cell changes during pregnancy in multiple sclerosis. Using immunoSEQ multiplex PCR, the repertoire was profiled, and TCRdb retains in-frame clones only, with some absent. Seen here are some 110,000 clones, about 90% observed once, and the top ten hold less than 2%. Sequenced material: peripheral blood, taken before pregnancy. The receptors were gathered from a female donor with multiple sclerosis, enrolled in a pregnancy study.

CDR3 residues: CATTGGTGELFF. The CDR3 nucleotides read TGTGCCACGACAGGGGGCACCGGGGAGCTGTTTTTT. This chain links TRBV10-3 with TRBJ2-2; 9 bases are a match to TRBD1. The length of the CDR3 is 12 residues. V lost 10 bases, J lost 4 bases, and 1 base stayed unmatched. Germline V gene sequence: CDR1 ENHRY, CDR2 SYGVKD.

The chain recombines TRBV28 with TRBJ2-1; 14 positions match TRBD2. The CDR3 is made up of 16 amino acids. Germline V CDR1 and CDR2: MDHEN, SYDVKM. V lost 6 bases to trimming and J lost 5 bases; unmatched junction nucleotides: 6. CDR3 sequence reads: CASRGTSGSPHNEQFF. The CDR3 nucleotides read TGTGCCAGCAGGGGGACTAGCGGGAGTCCCCACAATGAGCAGTTCTTC. Based on the CDR3 plus reference TRBV28 and TRBJ2-1, the full variable domain is DVKVTQSSRYLVKRTGEKVFLECVQDMDHENMFWYRQDPGLGLRLIYFSYDVKMKEKGDIPEGYSVSREKKERFSLILESASTNQTSMYLCASRGTSGSPHNEQFFGPGTRLTVL.

The J gene is TRBJ2-7, the V gene TRBV7-9; TRBD1 matches 7 bases. The J segment lost 2 bases and the V segment lost 3 bases, leaving 10 bases of the junction unmatched. Germline CDR1 and CDR2: SEHNR and FQNEAQ (reference sequence). The CDR3 length is 16 residues. The CDR3 DNA sequence: TGTGCCAGCAGCTTTTTTCTTCGGGACAGTACCTACGAGCAGTACTTC. It yields the protein CASSFFLRDSTYEQYF.

This clone was picked up one time. V usage is TRBV7-3 and J usage is TRBJ2-3; D is possibly TRBD2 (5 bases). This CDR3 contains 14 residues. Between the trimmed V and J ends, which lost 2 bases and 2 bases, there was a span of 8 bases. Germline lookup yields CDR1 SGHTA and CDR2 FQGTGA. The CDR3 bases are TGTGCCAGCAGCTTAGGCGGACTCACAGATACGCAGTATTTT. It translates to CASSLGGLTDTQYF.

The V and J genes are TRBV7-6 and TRBJ1-2; D unresolved. The CDR3 totals 12 residues. The V end lost 4 bases, the J end lost 8 bases, and 11 bases lay between the germline ends. Germline V gene sequence: CDR1 SGHVS, CDR2 FNYEAQ. The CDR3 is CASSSPPLGYTF. The DNA of the CDR3 is TGTGCCAGCAGCTCTCCCCCTCTCGGCTACACCTTC.

This chain joins TRBV11-3 and TRBJ2-1, with TRBD2 identical over 8 bases. There are 17 residues in the CDR3. V was clipped by 1 base and J by 6 bases; unmatched bases: 11. Germline V CDR1 and CDR2: SGHNT, YENEEA. For the CDR3, the DNA is TGTGCCAGCAGCTTAGGCACCCGGGGGGGCCTTCTCAATGAGCAGTTCTTC. It is translated as CASSLGTRGGLLNEQFF.

V usage is TRBV15 and J usage is TRBJ1-5; D is ambiguous. The CDR3 totals 14 residues. The V and J ends lost 1 base and 3 bases respectively, with 7 bases between them. The germline V gene has CDR1 LNHNV and CDR2 YYDKDF (reference sequence). The CDR3 bases are TGTGCCACCAGCAGAGCACTGAACAATCAGCCCCAGCATTTT. Translation gives CATSRALNNQPQHF. Filled out from reference TRBV15 and TRBJ1-5, the complete variable domain reads DAMVIQNPRYQVTQFGKPVTLSCSQTLNHNVMYWYQQKSSQAPKLLFHYYDKDFNNEADTPDNFQSRRPNTSFCFLDIRSPGLGDTAMYLCATSRALNNQPQHFGDGTRLSIL.

CDR3 protein: CASSFRSSGVQETQYF. The CDR3 nucleotides read TGTGCCAGCAGTTTCCGCTCCAGCGGGGTACAAGAGACCCAGTACTTC. The chain couples TRBV27 to TRBJ2-5, with 7 bases lining up with TRBD2. J lost 2 bases, V lost 3 bases, and 9 bases had no gene match. This CDR3 has 16 residues. Per germline, CDR1 MNHEY and CDR2 SMNVEV (reference sequence).

This chain connects TRBV7-3 to TRBJ2-7, with TRBD2 matching over 10 bases. The CDR3 spans 15 residues. V trimming: 2 bases; J trimming: 1 base; junction bases outside the gene matches: 2. CDR1 SGHTA and CDR2 FQGTGA come from the germline V gene. The CDR3 bases are TGTGCCAGCAGCTTAGCTAGCGGGGGATCCTACGAGCAGTACTTC. Amino acid sequence: CASSLASGGSYEQYF.

This chain links TRBV7-9 with TRBJ1-1, with unresolved D. The CDR3 is made up of 17 amino acids. Trimming cost V 6 bases and J 0 bases, with 20 bases left between them. The germline CDR1 and CDR2 sequences are SEHNR and FQNEAQ (reference sequence). This CDR3 is CASRPPPGGKVNTEAFF. CDR3 in DNA: TGTGCCAGCAGACCCCCTCCGGGAGGAAAGGTGAACACTGAAGCTTTCTTT.

V usage is TRBV9 and J usage is TRBJ1-5, with D hard to call. CDR1 SGDLS and CDR2 YYNGEE come from the germline V gene. The germline V and J ends were trimmed by 3 bases and 5 bases, with 6 bases remaining between them. This CDR3 has 12 residues. The CDR3 is CASSAGDQPQHF. CDR3 sequence (DNA): TGTGCCAGCAGCGCCGGTGATCAGCCCCAGCATTTT.

The chain combines TRBV4-3 with TRBJ2-5; 10 bases match TRBD2. CDR1 and CDR2 from the germline V gene are LGHNA and YSLEER. J was trimmed by 2 bases and V by 3 bases; bases with no gene match: 9. This CDR3 is 17 amino acids long. The CDR3 loop is CASSQTSSGGPQETQYF. The CDR3 DNA reads TGCGCCAGCAGCCAGACTTCTAGCGGGGGCCCACAAGAGACCCAGTACTTC.

The chain couples TRBV6-6 to TRBJ1-1; D ambiguous. The CDR3 extends over 14 amino acids. Germline CDR1 and CDR2: MNHNY and SVGAGI (reference sequence). Trimming removed 2 bases from V and 2 bases from J, with 9 bases in between. The chain's CDR3 is CASSYGQANTEAFF. In nucleotides, the CDR3 is TGTGCCAGCAGTTACGGGCAGGCAAACACTGAAGCTTTCTTT.

The chain links TRBV7-9 to TRBJ2-5; TRBD2 aligns across 7 bases. The J call could be wrong; TRBJ2-7 is a better fit for the DNA end. Germline V lookup: CDR1 SEHNR, CDR2 FQNEAQ (reference sequence). The CDR3 totals 17 residues. This CDR3 reads CASSLARLAGMAGEQYF. In DNA, the CDR3 is TGTGCCAGCAGCTTAGCTAGACTAGCCGGTATGGCGGGCGAGCAGTACTTC.